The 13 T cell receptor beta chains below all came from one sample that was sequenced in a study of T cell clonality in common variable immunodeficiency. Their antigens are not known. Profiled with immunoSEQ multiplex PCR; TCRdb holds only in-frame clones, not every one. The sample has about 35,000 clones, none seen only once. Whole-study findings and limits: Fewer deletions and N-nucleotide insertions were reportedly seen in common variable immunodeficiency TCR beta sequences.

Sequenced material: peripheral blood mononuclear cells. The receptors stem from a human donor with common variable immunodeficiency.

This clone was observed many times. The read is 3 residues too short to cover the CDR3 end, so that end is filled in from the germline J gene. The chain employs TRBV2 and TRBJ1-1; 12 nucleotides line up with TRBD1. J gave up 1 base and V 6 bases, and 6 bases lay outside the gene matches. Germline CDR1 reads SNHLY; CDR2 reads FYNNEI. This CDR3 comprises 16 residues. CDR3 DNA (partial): TGTGCCAGCAGGAAAGGGACAGGGGGCGGGAACACTGAA. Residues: CASRKGTGGGNTE. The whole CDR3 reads CASRKGTGGGNTEAFF.

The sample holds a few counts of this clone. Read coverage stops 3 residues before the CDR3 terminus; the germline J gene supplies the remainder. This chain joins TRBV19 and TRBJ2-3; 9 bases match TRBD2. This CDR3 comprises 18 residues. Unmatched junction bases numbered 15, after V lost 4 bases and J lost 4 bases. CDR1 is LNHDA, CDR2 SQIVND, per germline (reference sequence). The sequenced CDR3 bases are TGTGCCAGTAGTACCTACCTCCTAGGGGAGCGGGGGGCAGATACG. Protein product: CASSTYLLGERGADT. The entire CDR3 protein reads CASSTYLLGERGADTQYF.

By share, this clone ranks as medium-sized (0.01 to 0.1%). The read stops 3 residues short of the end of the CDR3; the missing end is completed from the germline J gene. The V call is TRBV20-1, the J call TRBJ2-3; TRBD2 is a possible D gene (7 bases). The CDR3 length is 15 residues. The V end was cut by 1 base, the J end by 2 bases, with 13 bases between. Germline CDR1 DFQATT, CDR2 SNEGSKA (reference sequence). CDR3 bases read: TGCAGTGCTAGAGGGGGGGCGGGGGCCACAGATACG. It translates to CSARGGAGATDT. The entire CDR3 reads CSARGGAGATDTQYF.

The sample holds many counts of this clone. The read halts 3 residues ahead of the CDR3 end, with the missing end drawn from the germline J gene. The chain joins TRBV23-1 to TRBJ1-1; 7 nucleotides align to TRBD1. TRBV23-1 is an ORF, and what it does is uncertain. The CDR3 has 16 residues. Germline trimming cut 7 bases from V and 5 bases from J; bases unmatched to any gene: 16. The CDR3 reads CASIALKGRGYTEAFF. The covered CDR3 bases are TGCGCCAGCATCGCCCTCAAGGGCAGGGGGTATACTGAA.

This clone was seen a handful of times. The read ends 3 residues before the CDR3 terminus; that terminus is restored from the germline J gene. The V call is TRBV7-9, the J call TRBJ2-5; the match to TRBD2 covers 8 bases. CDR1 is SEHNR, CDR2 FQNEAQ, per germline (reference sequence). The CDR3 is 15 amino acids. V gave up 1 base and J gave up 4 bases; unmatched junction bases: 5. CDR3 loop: CASSLDPAGAETQYF. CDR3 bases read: TGTGCCAGCAGCTTAGATCCAGCGGGGGCAGAGACC.

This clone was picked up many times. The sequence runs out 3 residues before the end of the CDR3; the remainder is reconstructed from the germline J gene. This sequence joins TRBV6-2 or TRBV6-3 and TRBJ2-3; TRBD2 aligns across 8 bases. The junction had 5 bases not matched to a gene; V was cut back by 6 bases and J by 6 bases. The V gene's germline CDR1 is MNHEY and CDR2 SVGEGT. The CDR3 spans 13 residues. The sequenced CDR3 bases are TGTGCCAGCAGAACGACTAGCGAGGATACG. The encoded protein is CASRTTSEDT. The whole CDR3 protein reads CASRTTSEDTQYF.

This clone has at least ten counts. Partial CDR3 DNA: TGCAGCGCCGGTGTCGGTGGTAGCTCTTCCTACAATGAG. Protein sequence: CSAGVGGSSSYNE. The entire CDR3 protein reads CSAGVGGSSSYNEQFF. The chain employs TRBV29-1 and TRBJ2-1; D remains unclear. Read coverage stops 3 residues before the CDR3 terminus; the germline J gene supplies the remainder. Per the germline V gene, CDR1 is SQVTM and CDR2 is ANQGSEA. This CDR3 is 16 amino acids long. Trimming removed 7 bases from V and 1 base from J, with 20 bases in between.

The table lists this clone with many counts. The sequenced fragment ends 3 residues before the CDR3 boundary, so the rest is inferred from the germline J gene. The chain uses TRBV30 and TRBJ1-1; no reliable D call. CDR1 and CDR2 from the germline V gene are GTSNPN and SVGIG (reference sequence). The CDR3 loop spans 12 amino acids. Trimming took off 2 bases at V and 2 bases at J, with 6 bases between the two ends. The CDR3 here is CAWSRANTEAFF. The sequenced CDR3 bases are TGTGCCTGGAGTAGAGCTAACACTGAA.

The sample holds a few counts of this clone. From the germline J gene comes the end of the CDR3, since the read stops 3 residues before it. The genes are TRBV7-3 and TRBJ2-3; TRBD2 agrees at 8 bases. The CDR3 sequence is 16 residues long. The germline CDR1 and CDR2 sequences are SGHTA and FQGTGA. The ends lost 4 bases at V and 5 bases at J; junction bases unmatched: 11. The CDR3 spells CASSSGGAGEGDTQYF. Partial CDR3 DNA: TGTGCCAGCAGCTCGGGGGGAGCGGGGGAGGGAGATACG.

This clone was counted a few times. The CDR3: CASSLEGQPTDTQYF. CDR3 bases read: TGTGCCAGCAGCTTAGAAGGACAGCCTACAGATACG. The chain combines TRBV7-9 with TRBJ2-3; TRBD1 is a possible D gene (6 bases). The read is 3 residues too short to cover the CDR3 end, so that end is filled in from the germline J gene. The CDR3 runs 15 residues. Trimming left V 1 base short and J 3 bases short, with 11 bases between. Germline CDR1 reads SEHNR; CDR2 reads FQNEAQ (reference sequence).

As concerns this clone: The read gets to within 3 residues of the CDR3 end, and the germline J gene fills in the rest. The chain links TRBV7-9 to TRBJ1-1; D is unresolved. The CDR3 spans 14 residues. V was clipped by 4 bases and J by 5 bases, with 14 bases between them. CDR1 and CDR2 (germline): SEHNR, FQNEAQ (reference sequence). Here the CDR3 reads CASSSFLVETEAFF. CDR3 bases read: TGTGCCAGCAGCTCTTTTTTAGTAGAGACTGAA.

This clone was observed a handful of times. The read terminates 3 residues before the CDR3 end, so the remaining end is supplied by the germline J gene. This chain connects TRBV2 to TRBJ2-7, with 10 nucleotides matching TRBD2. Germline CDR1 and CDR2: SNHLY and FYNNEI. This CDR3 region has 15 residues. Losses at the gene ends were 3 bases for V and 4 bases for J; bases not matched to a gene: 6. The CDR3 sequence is CASSEERGGTYEQYF. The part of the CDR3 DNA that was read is TGTGCCAGCAGTGAGGAGCGGGGGGGCACTTACGAG. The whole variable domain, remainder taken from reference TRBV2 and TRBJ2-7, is EPEVTQTPSHQVTQMGQEVILRCVPISNHLYFYWYRQILGQKVEFLVSFYNNEISEKSEIFDDQFSVERPDGSNFTLKIRSTKLEDSAMYFCASSEERGGTYEQYFGPGTRLTVT.

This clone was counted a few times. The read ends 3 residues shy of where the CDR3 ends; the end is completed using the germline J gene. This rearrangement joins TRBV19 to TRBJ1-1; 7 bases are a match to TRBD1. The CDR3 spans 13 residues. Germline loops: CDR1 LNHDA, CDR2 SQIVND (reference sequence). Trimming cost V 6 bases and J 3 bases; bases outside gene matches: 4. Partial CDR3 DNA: TGTGCCAGTAGCCGGGACAGTCACACTGAA. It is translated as CASSRDSHTE. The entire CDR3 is CASSRDSHTEAFF.